Listed here are 4 T cell receptor beta chains from one sample, sequenced in a study of blood T cell repertoires in COVID-19. Libraries were prepared by immunoSEQ multiplex PCR; TCRdb keeps only in-frame clonotypes and omits some of them. The table shows a few hundred thousand clones, with around 89% occurring only once. The sequenced material came from PBMCs or T cells enriched from blood (not recorded which). The origin of the receptors is a young man who had recovered from COVID-19.

The chain links TRBV5-4 to TRBJ2-1, with 9 bases aligning to TRBD2. V was clipped by 0 bases and J by 7 bases; unmatched bases: 2. Germline V gene lookup returns CDR1 SGHNT and CDR2 YYREEE (reference sequence). CDR3 length: 14 residues. The CDR3 loop reads CASSLGTSVNEQFF. The CDR3 DNA sequence: TGTGCCAGCAGCTTGGGGACTAGCGTTAATGAGCAGTTCTTC. The full variable domain, with the rest looked up from reference TRBV5-4 and TRBJ2-1, is ETGVTQSPTHLIKTRGQQVTLRCSSQSGHNTVSWYQQALGQGPQFIFQYYREEENGRGNFPPRFSGLQFPNYSSELNVNALELDDSALYLCASSLGTSVNEQFFGPGTRLTVL.

The chain combines TRBV9 with TRBJ2-1; D is undetermined. The germline V gene has CDR1 SGDLS and CDR2 YYNGEE. CDR3 length: 13 amino acids. Trimming stripped 0 bases from V and 5 bases from J, with 6 bases between. The CDR3 sequence is CASSVVNDNEQFF. The CDR3 coding sequence is TGTGCCAGCAGCGTAGTAAATGACAATGAGCAGTTCTTC.

This chain connects TRBV15 to TRBJ2-7; 7 bases are a match to TRBD1. The CDR3 is made up of 14 amino acids. The V gene's germline CDR1 is LNHNV and CDR2 YYDKDF (reference sequence). J lost 0 bases, V lost 3 bases, and 2 bases had no gene match. The CDR3: CATSRTGNSYEQYF. The CDR3 DNA sequence: TGTGCCACCAGCAGGACAGGGAACTCCTACGAGCAGTACTTC.

The chain has TRBV7-9 and TRBJ1-1, with D perhaps TRBD1 (5 bases). The CDR3 has 15 residues. V lost 2 bases, J lost 2 bases, and 12 bases lay in between. The V gene's germline CDR1 is SEHNR and CDR2 FQNEAQ (reference sequence). DNA of the CDR3: TGTGCCAGCAGCTTACCCGTGACAGAAAACACTGAAGCTTTCTTT. Translation: CASSLPVTENTEAFF.